This T cell receptor (beta chain) was identified during a study of human T cells and chemical hapten exposure. Study background: Sensitization used 2% DPC on about 2 cm by about 2 cm upper inner arm skin. Each patient's scalp received weekly diphenylcyclopropenone throughout the roughly 24-week study.

Study findings and constraints: Every donor had alopecia, and their immune response may therefore differ from healthy people's.

Sample time point: patch test 2, 6 weeks after DPC sensitization. The treatment was: therapeutic diphenylcyclopropenone sensitization with weekly scalp DPC. The germline V and J ends were trimmed by 6 bases and 3 bases, with 12 bases remaining between them. The CDR3 runs to 15 residues. In this sample, this clonotype turned up many times. Its specificity is not known. Single cDNA molecules in the library carried unique molecular identifiers attached during preparation. One entry per CDR3 protein, called by TCRdb with MiXCR from the RACE reads. The sample yields 360,000 or so distinct CDR3 sequences, about 6% seen once.

The source is a woman younger than 35 with alopecia areata. Some clones in this sample may be carry-over from other donors' samples. The chain carries TRBV12-3 or TRBV12-4 and TRBJ1-6, with unresolved D. The sample here was whole blood, taken in connection with sensitization to the hapten diphenylcyclopropenone (DPC). CDR3 protein: CASRFQDYYNSPLHF. For the CDR3, the DNA is TGTGCCAGCAGATTTCAGGACTACTATAATTCACCCCTCCACTTT.